A selection of T cell receptor beta chains follows, all from one sample in a study of regulatory T cells in long-lasting Graves disease. MiXCR was run by TCRdb on the multiplex PCR reads, yielding one entry per CDR3 protein. The data contain around 400,000 distinct CDR3 sequences, around 15% of them singletons. Source: peripheral blood mononuclear cells (PBMCs), taken at new diagnosis, from a patient treated with antithyroid drugs. These receptors all come from a female donor with Graves disease. Each CDR3 is given with its conserved first and last residue. Each record gives: J gene, V gene, clone size, D gene, CDR3 DNA, CDR3 protein. The D gene is left open where the match is weak. Rows give clone size only sometimes, using once, few, many, or a class for an expanded clone.

j_gene: TRBJ2-7
v_gene: TRBV4-2
abundance: many
d_gene: TRBD1
CDR3nt: TGTGCCAGCAGCCAAGCAACCCGGGACAGATCCTACGAGCAGTACTTC
CDR3aa: CASSQATRDRSYEQYF

j_gene: TRBJ2-3
v_gene: TRBV20-1
abundance: many
d_gene: .
CDR3nt: TGCAGTGCTTCCCGGGGGGCAAGCACAGATACGCAGTATTTT
CDR3aa: CSASRGASTDTQYF

j_gene: TRBJ1-1
v_gene: TRBV6-9
abundance: .
d_gene: TRBD1
CDR3nt: TGTGCCAGCAGTTATTCCGGGACAGGGGTAACGAGGACTGAAGCTTTCTTT
CDR3aa: CASSYSGTGVTRTEAFF

j_gene: TRBJ2-3
v_gene: TRBV11-2
abundance: many
d_gene: TRBD2
CDR3nt: TGTGCCAGCAGCTTTAAGGGAGGGCTAGCTGGGGTGACGCAGTATTTT
CDR3aa: CASSFKGGLAGVTQYF

j_gene: TRBJ1-1
v_gene: TRBV30
abundance: few
d_gene: .
CDR3nt: TGTGCCTGGTCATTTTCCCTGAACACTGAAGCTTTCTTT
CDR3aa: CAWSFSLNTEAFF

j_gene: TRBJ2-5
v_gene: TRBV18
abundance: .
d_gene: TRBD2
CDR3nt: TGTGCCAGCTCACCACCTGCTAGCGGAGAGACCCAGTACTTC
CDR3aa: CASSPPASGETQYF

j_gene: TRBJ2-3
v_gene: TRBV6-2/TRBV6-3
abundance: .
d_gene: TRBD2
CDR3nt: TGTGCCAGCAGTTACTCGGGGACTAGCGCTAGCACAGATACGCAGTATTTT
CDR3aa: CASSYSGTSASTDTQYF

j_gene: TRBJ2-2
v_gene: TRBV3-1
abundance: .
d_gene: .
CDR3nt: TGTGCCAGCAGCCAAGAATCCCGGGGTGGCACCGGGGAGCTGTTTTTT
CDR3aa: CASSQESRGGTGELFF

j_gene: TRBJ2-5
v_gene: TRBV18
abundance: few
d_gene: TRBD2
CDR3nt: TGTGCCAGCTCACCACCCGGGACTAGCGGGGGAAGAGAGACCCAGTACTTC
CDR3aa: CASSPPGTSGGRETQYF

j_gene: TRBJ2-1
v_gene: TRBV7-9
abundance: many
d_gene: TRBD1
CDR3nt: TGTGCCAGCAGCCAACCCGGGACAGCTTACAATGAGCAGTTCTTC
CDR3aa: CASSQPGTAYNEQFF

j_gene: TRBJ2-7
v_gene: TRBV3-1
abundance: many
d_gene: .
CDR3nt: TGTGCCAGCAGCCAAGGGAGGTCGGGGGCCTACGAGCAGTACTTC
CDR3aa: CASSQGRSGAYEQYF

j_gene: TRBJ1-1
v_gene: TRBV12-3/TRBV12-4
abundance: many
d_gene: .
CDR3nt: TGTGCCAGCAGTTTAACAGGTGAAGCTTTCTTT
CDR3aa: CASSLTGEAFF

j_gene: TRBJ2-2
v_gene: TRBV4-1
abundance: .
d_gene: .
CDR3nt: TGCGCCAGCAGCCAAGTGGGCAGGGGACGTGCCGGGGAGCTGTTTTTT
CDR3aa: CASSQVGRGRAGELFF

j_gene: TRBJ1-2
v_gene: TRBV29-1
abundance: few
d_gene: .
CDR3nt: TGCAGCGCAGCGACCCGGGTCCTTAACTATGGCTACACCTTC
CDR3aa: CSAATRVLNYGYTF

j_gene: TRBJ2-2
v_gene: TRBV7-8
abundance: .
d_gene: .
CDR3nt: TGTGCCAGCAACACAGGGACCACCGGGGAGCTGTTTTTT
CDR3aa: CASNTGTTGELFF

j_gene: TRBJ2-7
v_gene: TRBV30
abundance: many
d_gene: .
CDR3nt: TGTGCCTGGAGTGAACAGTACGAGCAGTACTTC
CDR3aa: CAWSEQYEQYF

j_gene: TRBJ1-2
v_gene: TRBV7-9
abundance: many
d_gene: TRBD1
CDR3nt: TGTGCCAGCAGCTTATTTTATGAGACAGGGGCCTTTGGCTACACCTTC
CDR3aa: CASSLFYETGAFGYTF